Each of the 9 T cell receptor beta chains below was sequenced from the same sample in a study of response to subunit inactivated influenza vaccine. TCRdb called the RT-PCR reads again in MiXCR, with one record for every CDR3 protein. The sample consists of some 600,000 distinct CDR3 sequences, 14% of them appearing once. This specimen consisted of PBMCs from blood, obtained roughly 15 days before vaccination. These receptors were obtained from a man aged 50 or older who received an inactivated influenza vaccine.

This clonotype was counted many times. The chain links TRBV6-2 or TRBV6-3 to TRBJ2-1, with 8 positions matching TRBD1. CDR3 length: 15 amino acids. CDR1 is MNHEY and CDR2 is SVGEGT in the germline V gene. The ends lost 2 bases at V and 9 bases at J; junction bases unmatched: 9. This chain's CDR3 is CASSYDRGASSEQFF. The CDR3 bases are TGTGCCAGCAGTTACGACAGGGGCGCTAGCAGTGAGCAGTTCTTC.

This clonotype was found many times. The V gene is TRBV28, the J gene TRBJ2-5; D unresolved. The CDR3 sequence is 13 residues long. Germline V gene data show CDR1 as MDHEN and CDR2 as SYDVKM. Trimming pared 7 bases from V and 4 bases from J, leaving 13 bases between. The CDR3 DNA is TGTGCCAGCAAGCTCCCGGAGCCAGAGACCCAGTACTTC. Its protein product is CASKLPEPETQYF.

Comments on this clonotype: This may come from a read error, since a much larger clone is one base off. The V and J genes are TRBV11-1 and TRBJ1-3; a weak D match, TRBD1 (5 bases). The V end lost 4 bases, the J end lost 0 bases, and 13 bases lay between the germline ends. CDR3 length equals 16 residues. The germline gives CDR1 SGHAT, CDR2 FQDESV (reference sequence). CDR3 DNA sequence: TGTGCCAGCAGCTCCCCCAAGGGGCTCTCTGGAAACACCATATATTTT. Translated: CASSSPKGLSGNTIYF. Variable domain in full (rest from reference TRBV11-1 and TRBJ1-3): EAEVAQSPRYKITEKSQAVAFWCDPISGHATLYWYRQILGQGPELLVQFQDESVVDDSQLPKDRFSAERLKGVDSTLKIQPAELGDSAMYLCASSSPKGLSGNTIYFGEGSWLTVV.

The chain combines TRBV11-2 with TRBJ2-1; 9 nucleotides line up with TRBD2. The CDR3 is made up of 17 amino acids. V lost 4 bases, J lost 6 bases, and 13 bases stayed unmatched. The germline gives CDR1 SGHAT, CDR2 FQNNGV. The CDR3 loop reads CASSSPGGGGAGNEQFF. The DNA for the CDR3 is TGTGCCAGCAGCTCCCCGGGGGGCGGGGGGGCAGGCAATGAGCAGTTCTTC.

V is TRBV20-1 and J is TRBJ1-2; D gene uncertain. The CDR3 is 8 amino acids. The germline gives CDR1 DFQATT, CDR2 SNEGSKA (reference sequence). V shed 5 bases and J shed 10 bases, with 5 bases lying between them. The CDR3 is CSALVYTF. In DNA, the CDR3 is TGCAGTGCTTTGGTCTACACCTTC.

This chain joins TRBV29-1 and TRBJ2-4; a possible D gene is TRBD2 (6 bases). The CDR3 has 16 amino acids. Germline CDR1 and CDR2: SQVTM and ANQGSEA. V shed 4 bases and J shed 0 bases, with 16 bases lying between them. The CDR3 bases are TGCAGCGTTGTTGTCGACCGGACTATAGCCAAAAACATTCAGTACTTC. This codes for CSVVVDRTIAKNIQYF.

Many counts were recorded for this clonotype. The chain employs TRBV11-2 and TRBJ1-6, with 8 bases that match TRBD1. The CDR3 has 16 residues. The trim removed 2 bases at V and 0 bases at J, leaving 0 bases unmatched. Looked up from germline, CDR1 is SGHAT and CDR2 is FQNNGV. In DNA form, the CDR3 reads TGTGCCAGCAGCTTAACAGGGGGCTCCTATAATTCACCCCTCCACTTT. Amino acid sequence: CASSLTGGSYNSPLHF.

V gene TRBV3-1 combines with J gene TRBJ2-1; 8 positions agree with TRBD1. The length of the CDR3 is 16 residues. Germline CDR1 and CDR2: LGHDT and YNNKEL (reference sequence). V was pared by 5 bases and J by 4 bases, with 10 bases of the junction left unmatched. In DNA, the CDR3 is TGTGCCAGCAGCGGCCTGGGCAGGGGGCCATACAATGAGCAGTTCTTC. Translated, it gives CASSGLGRGPYNEQFF.

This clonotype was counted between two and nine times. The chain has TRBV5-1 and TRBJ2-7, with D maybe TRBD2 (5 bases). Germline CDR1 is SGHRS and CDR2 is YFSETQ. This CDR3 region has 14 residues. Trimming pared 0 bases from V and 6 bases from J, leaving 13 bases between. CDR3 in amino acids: CASSLGRPSSEQYF. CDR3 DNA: TGCGCCAGCAGCTTGGGTAGACCTAGCTCCGAGCAGTACTTC. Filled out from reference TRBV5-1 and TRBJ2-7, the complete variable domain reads KAGVTQTPRYLIKTRGQQVTLSCSPISGHRSVSWYQQTPGQGLQFLFEYFSETQRNKGNFPGRFSGRQFSNSRSEMNVSTLELGDSALYLCASSLGRPSSEQYFGPGTRLTVT.